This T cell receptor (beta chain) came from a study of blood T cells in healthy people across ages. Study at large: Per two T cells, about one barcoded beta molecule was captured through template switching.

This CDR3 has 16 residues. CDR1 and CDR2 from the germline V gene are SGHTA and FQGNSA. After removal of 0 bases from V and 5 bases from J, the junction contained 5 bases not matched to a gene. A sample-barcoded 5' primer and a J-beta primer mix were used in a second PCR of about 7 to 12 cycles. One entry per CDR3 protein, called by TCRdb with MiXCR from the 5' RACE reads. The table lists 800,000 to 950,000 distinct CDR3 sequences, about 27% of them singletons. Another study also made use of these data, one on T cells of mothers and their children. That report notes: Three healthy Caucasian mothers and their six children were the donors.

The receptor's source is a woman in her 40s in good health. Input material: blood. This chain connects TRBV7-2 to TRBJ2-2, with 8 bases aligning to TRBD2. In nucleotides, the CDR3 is TGTGCCAGCAGCTTAGCGTGGATAGCGGGGACCGGGGAGCTGTTTTTT. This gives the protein CASSLAWIAGTGELFF.